Listed below are T cell receptor beta chains from one sample, sequenced in a study of shared clonotypes between healthy human individuals. TCRdb's copy holds only in-frame clones and misses some; the assay was immunoSEQ multiplex PCR. The sample includes millions of clones, approximately 94% of them seen just once. The sample was naive CD8+ T cells sorted from blood. These receptors originate from a man aged 18 to 29 in good health. The CDR3 runs from the conserved cysteine through the conserved F or W. The D gene is left open where the match is weak. For some rows the clone size is stated as once, few or many, or as a class when expanded; others skip it.

v_call: TRBV9; j_call: TRBJ2-1; clone_size: .; d_call: .; cdr3_aa: CASSPHSGVGHNEQFF; cdr3_nt: TGTGCCAGCAGCCCTCATTCGGGTGTTGGCCACAATGAGCAGTTCTTC
v_call: TRBV28; j_call: TRBJ1-4; clone_size: .; d_call: .; cdr3_aa: CASSLEADGLFLFF; cdr3_nt: TGTGCCAGCAGTTTAGAGGCTGACGGTCTGTTTCTGTTTTTT
v_call: TRBV7-2; j_call: TRBJ2-7; clone_size: once; d_call: TRBD2; cdr3_aa: CASSLVGLGSYEQYF; cdr3_nt: TGTGCCAGCAGCTTAGTGGGACTAGGGAGCTACGAGCAGTACTTC
v_call: TRBV6-5; j_call: TRBJ1-1; clone_size: .; d_call: .; cdr3_aa: CASSSPDRNTEAFF; cdr3_nt: TGTGCCAGCAGCTCACCCGACCGTAACACTGAAGCTTTCTTT
v_call: TRBV4-1; j_call: TRBJ2-7; clone_size: .; d_call: TRBD2; cdr3_aa: CASSPREGSDFEQYF; cdr3_nt: TGCGCCAGCAGCCCCCGGGAGGGCTCGGATTTCGAGCAGTACTTC
v_call: TRBV10-1; j_call: TRBJ1-1; clone_size: .; d_call: .; cdr3_aa: CASSGDRLMNTEAFF; cdr3_nt: TGCGCCAGCAGTGGTGACAGACTGATGAACACTGAAGCTTTCTTT
v_call: TRBV9; j_call: TRBJ1-5; clone_size: .; d_call: .; cdr3_aa: CASSLGWGNQPQHF; cdr3_nt: TGTGCCAGCAGCCTAGGCTGGGGCAATCAGCCCCAGCATTTT
v_call: TRBV4-3; j_call: TRBJ2-5; clone_size: .; d_call: .; cdr3_aa: CASSQMGEETQYF; cdr3_nt: TGCGCCAGCAGCCAAATGGGAGAAGAGACCCAGTACTTC
v_call: TRBV7-9; j_call: TRBJ2-1; clone_size: once; d_call: .; cdr3_aa: CASSFVEKEQFF; cdr3_nt: TGTGCCAGCAGCTTTGTGGAAAAGGAGCAGTTCTTC
v_call: TRBV9; j_call: TRBJ2-7; clone_size: .; d_call: TRBD1; cdr3_aa: CASSVATGYEQYF; cdr3_nt: TGTGCCAGCAGCGTAGCGACAGGGTACGAGCAGTACTTC
v_call: TRBV7-9; j_call: TRBJ2-7; clone_size: .; d_call: .; cdr3_aa: CASSSNDEQYF; cdr3_nt: TGTGCCAGCAGCTCCAATGACGAGCAGTACTTC
v_call: TRBV14; j_call: TRBJ2-7; clone_size: .; d_call: .; cdr3_aa: CASSQDNQGWVEQYF; cdr3_nt: TGTGCCAGCAGCCAAGATAACCAGGGATGGGTCGAGCAGTACTTC
v_call: TRBV10-1; j_call: TRBJ2-7; clone_size: .; d_call: TRBD1; cdr3_aa: CASSDPGQGGYEQYF; cdr3_nt: TGCGCCAGCAGTGACCCGGGACAGGGGGGATACGAGCAGTACTTC
v_call: TRBV28; j_call: TRBJ1-1; clone_size: .; d_call: .; cdr3_aa: CATNVGGHTEAFF; cdr3_nt: TGTGCCACAAACGTTGGGGGGCACACTGAAGCTTTCTTT
v_call: TRBV5-6; j_call: TRBJ2-2; clone_size: .; d_call: TRBD2; cdr3_aa: CASSSTSGELNTGELFF; cdr3_nt: TGTGCCAGCAGCTCGACTAGCGGAGAGCTGAACACCGGGGAGCTGTTTTTT
v_call: TRBV30; j_call: TRBJ2-7; clone_size: .; d_call: .; cdr3_aa: CAVDRTRDEQYF; cdr3_nt: TGTGCTGTGGACAGAACCCGGGACGAGCAGTACTTC